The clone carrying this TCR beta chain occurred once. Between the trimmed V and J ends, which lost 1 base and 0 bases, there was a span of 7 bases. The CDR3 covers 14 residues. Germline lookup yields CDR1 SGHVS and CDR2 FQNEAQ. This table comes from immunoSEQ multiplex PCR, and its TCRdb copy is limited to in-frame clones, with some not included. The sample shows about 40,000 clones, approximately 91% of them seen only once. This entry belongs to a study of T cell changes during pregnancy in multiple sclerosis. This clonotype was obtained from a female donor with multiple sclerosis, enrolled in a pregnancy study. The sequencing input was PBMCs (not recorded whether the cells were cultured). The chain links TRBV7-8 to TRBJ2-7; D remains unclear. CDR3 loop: CASSLDRISYEQYF. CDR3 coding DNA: TGTGCCAGCAGCTTAGACAGAATCTCCTACGAGCAGTACTTC.